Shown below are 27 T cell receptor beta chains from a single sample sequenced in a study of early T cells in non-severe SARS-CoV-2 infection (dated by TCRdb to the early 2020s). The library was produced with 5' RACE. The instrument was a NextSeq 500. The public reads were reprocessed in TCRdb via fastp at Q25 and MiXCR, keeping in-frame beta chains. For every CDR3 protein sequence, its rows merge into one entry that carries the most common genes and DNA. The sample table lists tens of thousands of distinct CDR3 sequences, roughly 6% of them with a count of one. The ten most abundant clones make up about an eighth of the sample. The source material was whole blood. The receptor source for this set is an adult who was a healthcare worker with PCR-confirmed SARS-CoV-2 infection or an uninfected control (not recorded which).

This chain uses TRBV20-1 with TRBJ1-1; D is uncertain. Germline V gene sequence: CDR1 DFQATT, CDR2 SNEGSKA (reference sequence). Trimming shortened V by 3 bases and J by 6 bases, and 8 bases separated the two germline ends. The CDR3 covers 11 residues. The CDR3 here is CSASEEAEAFF. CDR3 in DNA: TGCAGTGCTAGTGAGGAGGCTGAAGCTTTCTTT.

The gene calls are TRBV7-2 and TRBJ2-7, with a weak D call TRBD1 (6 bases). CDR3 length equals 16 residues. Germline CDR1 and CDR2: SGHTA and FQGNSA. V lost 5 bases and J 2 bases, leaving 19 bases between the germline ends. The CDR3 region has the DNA TGTGCCAGCAGCCCAAGAAGAGGGCAGGGGACCTACGAGCAGTACTTC. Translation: CASSPRRGQGTYEQYF.

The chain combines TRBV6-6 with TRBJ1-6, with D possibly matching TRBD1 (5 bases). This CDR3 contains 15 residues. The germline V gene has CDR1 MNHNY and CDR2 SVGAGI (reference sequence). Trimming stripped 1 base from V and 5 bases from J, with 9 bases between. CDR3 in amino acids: CASSYLDTDNSPLHF. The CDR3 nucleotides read TGTGCCAGCAGTTACTTGGACACAGATAATTCACCCCTCCACTTT.

The CDR3 region is CASSQEIHGNQPQHF. CDR3 sequence (DNA): TGCGCCAGCAGCCAAGAGATACATGGCAATCAGCCCCAGCATTTT. The genes are TRBV4-3 and TRBJ1-5, with D unclear. Germline CDR1 LGHNA, CDR2 YSLEER. Trimming shortened V by 0 bases and J by 2 bases, and 8 bases separated the two germline ends. This CDR3 region has 15 residues.

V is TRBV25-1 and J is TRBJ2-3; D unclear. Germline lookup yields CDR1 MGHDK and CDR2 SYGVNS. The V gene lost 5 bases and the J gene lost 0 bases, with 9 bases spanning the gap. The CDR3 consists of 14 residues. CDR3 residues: CASSRRLSTDTQYF. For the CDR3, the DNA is TGTGCCAGCAGTAGACGCCTTAGCACAGATACGCAGTATTTT.

CDR3 bases: TGTGCCAGCAGCAATAGCGGGGGGTATGGAGATACGCAGTATTTT. This encodes CASSNSGGYGDTQYF. The chain combines TRBV6-2 or TRBV6-3 with TRBJ2-3; TRBD2 matches at 10 bases. V lost 6 bases, J lost 5 bases, and 8 bases stayed unmatched. This CDR3 comprises 15 residues. The V gene's germline CDR1 is MNHEY and CDR2 SVGEGT.

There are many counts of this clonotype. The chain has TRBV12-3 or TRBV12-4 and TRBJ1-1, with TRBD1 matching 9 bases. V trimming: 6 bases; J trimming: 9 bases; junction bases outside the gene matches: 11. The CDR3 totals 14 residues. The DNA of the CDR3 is TGTGCCAGCAGATCTGGGACAGGGAGCAGGAAAGCTTTCTTT. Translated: CASRSGTGSRKAFF.

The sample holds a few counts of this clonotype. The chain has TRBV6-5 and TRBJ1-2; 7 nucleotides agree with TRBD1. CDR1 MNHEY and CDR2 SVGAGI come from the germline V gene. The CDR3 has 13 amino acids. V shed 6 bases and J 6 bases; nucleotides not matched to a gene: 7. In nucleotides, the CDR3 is TGTGCCAGCAGAGAAACAGGGGAACATGGCTACACCTTC. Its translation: CASRETGEHGYTF.

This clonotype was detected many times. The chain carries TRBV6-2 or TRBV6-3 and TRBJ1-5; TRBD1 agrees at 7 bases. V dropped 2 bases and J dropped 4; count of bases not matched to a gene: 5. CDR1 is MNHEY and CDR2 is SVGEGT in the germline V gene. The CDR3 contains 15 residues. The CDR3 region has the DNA TGTGCCAGCAGTTACACGGGACAGAGTAATCAGCCCCAGCATTTT. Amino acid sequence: CASSYTGQSNQPQHF.

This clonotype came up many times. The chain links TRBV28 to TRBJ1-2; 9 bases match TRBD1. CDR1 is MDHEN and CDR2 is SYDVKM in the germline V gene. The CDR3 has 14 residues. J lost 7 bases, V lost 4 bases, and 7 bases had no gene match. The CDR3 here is CASSSLQGASGYTF. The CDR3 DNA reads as TGTGCCAGCAGTTCCTTACAGGGGGCCAGTGGCTACACCTTC.

The CDR3 loop reads CASSLGRLAATYNEQFF. The DNA for the CDR3 is TGTGCCAGCAGCTTAGGACGGCTAGCGGCTACCTACAATGAGCAGTTCTTC. The chain couples TRBV7-9 to TRBJ2-1; 7 nucleotides line up with TRBD2. V dropped 1 base and J dropped 2; count of bases not matched to a gene: 8. The CDR3 length is 17 residues. The germline V gene encodes CDR1 SEHNR and CDR2 FQNEAQ (reference sequence).

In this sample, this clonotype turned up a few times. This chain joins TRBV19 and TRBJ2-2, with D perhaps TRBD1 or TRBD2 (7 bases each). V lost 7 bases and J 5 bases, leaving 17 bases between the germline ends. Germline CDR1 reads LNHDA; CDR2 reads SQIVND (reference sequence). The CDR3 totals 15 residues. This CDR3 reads CASKPFQGGTGELFF. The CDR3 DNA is TGTGCCAGTAAACCCTTCCAGGGGGGGACCGGGGAGCTGTTTTTT.

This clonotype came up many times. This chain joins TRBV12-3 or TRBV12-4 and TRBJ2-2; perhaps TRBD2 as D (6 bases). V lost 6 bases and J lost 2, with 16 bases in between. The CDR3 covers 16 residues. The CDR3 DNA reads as TGTGCCAGCAGCACATCGGGACTTATAAACACCGGGGAGCTGTTTTTT. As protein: CASSTSGLINTGELFF.

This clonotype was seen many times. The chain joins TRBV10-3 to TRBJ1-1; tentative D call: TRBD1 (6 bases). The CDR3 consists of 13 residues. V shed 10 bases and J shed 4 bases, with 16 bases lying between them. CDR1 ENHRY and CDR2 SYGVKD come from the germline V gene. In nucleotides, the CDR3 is TGTGCCACGTCCCCCACAGGGATCACTGAAGCTTTCTTT. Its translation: CATSPTGITEAFF.

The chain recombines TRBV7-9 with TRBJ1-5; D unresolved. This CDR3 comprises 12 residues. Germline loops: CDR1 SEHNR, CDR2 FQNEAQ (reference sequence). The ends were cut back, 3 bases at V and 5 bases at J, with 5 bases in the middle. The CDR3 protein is CASSLGDQPQHF. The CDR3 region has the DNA TGTGCCAGCAGCTTGGGCGATCAGCCCCAGCATTTT.

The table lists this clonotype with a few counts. The CDR3 reads CASSLWDRSTDTQYF. The CDR3 DNA is TGCGCCAGCAGCTTGTGGGACAGGAGCACAGATACGCAGTATTTT. The chain links TRBV5-1 to TRBJ2-3; 8 bases map to TRBD1. This CDR3 region has 15 residues. With V trimmed by 1 base and J by 0 bases, 1 base remained unmatched. From germline, CDR1 is SGHRS and CDR2 YFSETQ.

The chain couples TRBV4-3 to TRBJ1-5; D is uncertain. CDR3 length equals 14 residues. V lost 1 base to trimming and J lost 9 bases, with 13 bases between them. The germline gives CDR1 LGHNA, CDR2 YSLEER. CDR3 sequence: CASSQAGPGWPQHF. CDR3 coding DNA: TGCGCCAGCAGCCAAGCAGGCCCGGGATGGCCCCAGCATTTT.

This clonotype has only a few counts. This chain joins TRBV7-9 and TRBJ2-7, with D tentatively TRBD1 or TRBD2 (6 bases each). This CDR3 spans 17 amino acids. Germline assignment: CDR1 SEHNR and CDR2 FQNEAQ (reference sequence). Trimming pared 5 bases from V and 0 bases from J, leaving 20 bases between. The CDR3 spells CASSGPTTGRSSYEQYF. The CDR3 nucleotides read TGTGCCAGCAGCGGACCAACAACAGGGAGGAGCTCCTACGAGCAGTACTTC. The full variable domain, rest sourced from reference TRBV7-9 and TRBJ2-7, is DTGVSQNPRHKITKRGQNVTFRCDPISEHNRLYWYRQTLGQGPEFLTYFQNEAQLEKSRLLSDRFSAERPKGSFSTLEIQRTEQGDSAMYLCASSGPTTGRSSYEQYFGPGTRLTVT.

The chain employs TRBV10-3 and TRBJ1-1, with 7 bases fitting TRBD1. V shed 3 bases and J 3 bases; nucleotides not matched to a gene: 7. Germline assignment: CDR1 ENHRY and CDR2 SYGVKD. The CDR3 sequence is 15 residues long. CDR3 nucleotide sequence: TGTGCCATCAGTGAAAGACAGGGAGGGGACACTGAAGCTTTCTTT. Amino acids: CAISERQGGDTEAFF.

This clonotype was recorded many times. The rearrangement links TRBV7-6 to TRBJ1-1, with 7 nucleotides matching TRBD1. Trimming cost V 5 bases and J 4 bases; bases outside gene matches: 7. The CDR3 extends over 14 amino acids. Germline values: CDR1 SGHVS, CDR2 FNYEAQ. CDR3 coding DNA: TGTGCCAGCAGCCCCAGGGGGGCACTCACTGAAGCTTTCTTT. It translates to CASSPRGALTEAFF.

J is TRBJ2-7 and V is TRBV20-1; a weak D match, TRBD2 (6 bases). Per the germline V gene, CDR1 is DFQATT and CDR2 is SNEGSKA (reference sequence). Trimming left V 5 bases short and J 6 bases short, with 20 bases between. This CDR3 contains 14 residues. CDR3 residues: CSASPRDLPREQYF. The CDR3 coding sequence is TGCAGTGCTTCCCCCCGGGACTTACCTCGCGAGCAGTACTTC.

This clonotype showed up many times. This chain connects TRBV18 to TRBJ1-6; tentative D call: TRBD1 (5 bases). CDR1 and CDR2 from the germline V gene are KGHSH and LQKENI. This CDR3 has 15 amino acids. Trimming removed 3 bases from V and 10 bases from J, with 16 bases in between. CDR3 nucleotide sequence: TGTGCCAGCTCACCGACGGGACTGATGCGATCACCCCTCCACTTT. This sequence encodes CASSPTGLMRSPLHF.

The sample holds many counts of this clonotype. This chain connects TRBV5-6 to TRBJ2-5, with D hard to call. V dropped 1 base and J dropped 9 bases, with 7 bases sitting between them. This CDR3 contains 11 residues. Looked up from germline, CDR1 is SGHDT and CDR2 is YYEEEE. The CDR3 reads CASSLKSAQYF. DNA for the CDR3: TGTGCCAGCAGCTTGAAGTCGGCCCAGTACTTC. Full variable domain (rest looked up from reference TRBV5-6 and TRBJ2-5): DAGVTQSPTHLIKTRGQQVTLRCSPKSGHDTVSWYQQALGQGPQFIFQYYEEEERQRGNFPDRFSGHQFPNYSSELNVNALLLGDSALYLCASSLKSAQYFGPGTRLLVL.

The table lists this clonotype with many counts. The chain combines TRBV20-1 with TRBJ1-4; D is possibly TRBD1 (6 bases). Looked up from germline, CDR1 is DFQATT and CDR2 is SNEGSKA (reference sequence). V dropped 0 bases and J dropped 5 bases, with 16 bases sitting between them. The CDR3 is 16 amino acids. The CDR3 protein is CSARDKDTGFNEKLFF. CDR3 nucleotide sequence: TGCAGTGCTAGAGACAAAGATACAGGGTTCAATGAAAAACTGTTTTTT.

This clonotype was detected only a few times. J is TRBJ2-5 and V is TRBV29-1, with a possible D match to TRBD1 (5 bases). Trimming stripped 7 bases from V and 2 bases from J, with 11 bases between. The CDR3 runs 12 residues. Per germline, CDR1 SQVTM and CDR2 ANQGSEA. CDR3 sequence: CSALDSQETQYF. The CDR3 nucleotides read TGCAGCGCCCTCGACAGTCAAGAGACCCAGTACTTC.

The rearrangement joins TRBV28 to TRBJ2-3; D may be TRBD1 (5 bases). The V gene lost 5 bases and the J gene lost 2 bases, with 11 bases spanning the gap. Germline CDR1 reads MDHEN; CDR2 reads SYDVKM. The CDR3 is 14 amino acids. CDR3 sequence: CASSPQTVTDTQYF. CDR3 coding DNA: TGTGCCAGCAGTCCCCAGACAGTCACAGATACGCAGTATTTT.

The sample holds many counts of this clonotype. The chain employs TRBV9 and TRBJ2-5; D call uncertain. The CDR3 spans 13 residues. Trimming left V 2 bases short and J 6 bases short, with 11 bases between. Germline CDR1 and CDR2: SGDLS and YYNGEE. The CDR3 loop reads CASSVDTAQTQYF. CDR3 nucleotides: TGTGCCAGCAGCGTCGATACGGCACAGACCCAGTACTTC.